This record concerns one TCR beta chain sequence. The target of this receptor is not known. Per-base quality was not reported, and no clone a single base away is much larger than it. From a lookup of the germline V gene, CDR1 and CDR2 are SGHTA and FQGTGA. The CDR3 numbers 15 residues from cysteine through phenylalanine. Solely the CDR3 DNA is kept, with 45 bases framed from the first base. V loses 5 bases at its end and J loses 6 bases; junction bases beyond the gene matches: 5. TCR CDR3 regions were amplified from genomic DNA by multiplex PCR using the deep immunoSEQ assay. Extracted genomic DNA from each cell subset was distributed evenly across all wells of several immunoSEQ 96-well plates, and each plate was treated as a replicate. For unsorted PBMC, each replicate PCR was loaded with about 300 ng genomic DNA, equivalent to 25,000 to 35,000 T cell genomes. Unsorted PBMC genomic DNA was sequenced across ten immunoSEQ deep assay plates. Purified libraries were measured with a Qubit 3.0 fluorometer, size-checked on a Bioanalyzer 2100, and measured again with the KAPA Library Quantification kit. Every immunoSEQ 96-well plate was sequenced on a dedicated single-read 150-cycle Illumina NextSeq 550 flow cell. As for the original processing: The immunoSEQ output contained only junctional sequences without quality scores, so filtering could not match that applied to full-length reads. To assign V/J genes and CDR3, sequences were annotated using PyIR, a Python wrapper for IgBLAST v1.9, with IMGT germline references. Reads with weak V/J assignments (E-value above 1e-6), missing CDR3, stop codons, out-of-frame junctions, or ambiguous translated residues were removed. V3J clonotypes were defined as sequences sharing an identical inferred V gene, J gene, and CDR3 amino acid sequence. Percentage overlap between repertoires was calculated by dividing the number of shared unique clonotypes by the size of the smaller repertoire. Richness of each repertoire was evaluated using RTK rarefaction, the Chao1 estimator, and Recon v2.1 estimates of unobserved clonotypes. TCRdb carries this immuneACCESS record with in-frame sequences only. Its versions omit some clonotypes, under half of them owing to an unresolved V gene in the studies checked, with the rest unexplained. From that table come the V and J calls and clone size; the DNA was used to work out D and trimming. In all, the sample holds 530,000 or so clones, and 60% to 80% of those were seen once. The ten largest clones represent approximately 12% of the sample.

This record belongs to a study of shared clonotypes between healthy human individuals (dated by TCRdb to 2020 to 2022). Study-wide context: A couple of women and a few men aged 18 to 49 years were included in the cohort. Leukapheresis yielded between about 0.85 and 10 billion PBMCs per donor. To increase sequencing depth and limit assay-specific biases, different laboratories used diverse techniques to prepare libraries and sequence TCR repertoires. To estimate repertoire size and how much clonotypes are shared between individuals, the study performed deep sequencing of blood TCR repertoires from five healthy adults.

On the study overall, not on this receptor specifically: The genetic and exposure-history diversity represented was limited by the small number of donors. Based on pairwise subsampling, the degree of clonotype sharing among donors was expected to be affected by sequencing depth. Only blood was sampled, and tissue TCR repertoires likely differ from those in blood.

The donors were healthy, HIV-negative adults with no recently reported acute infections or vaccinations. Only Caucasian adults living in Nashville, Tennessee, USA were represented among the donors. For unsorted samples, 84 million or so PBMCs were counted, and genomic DNA was extracted using the QIAamp DNA Blood Mini kit. Blood was obtained by leukapheresis, after which PBMCs were separated by Ficoll-Histopaque density gradient centrifugation and cryopreserved in liquid nitrogen vapor phase. Sequencing input: PBMCs. The sequence links TRBV7-3 to TRBJ2-2; TRBD1 agrees with 11 junctional bases. The clonotype comes from a woman aged 40 to 55 in good health. Some clones in this sample may be carry-over from other donors' samples. The CDR3: CASSPGQGVSGELFF. The bases are TGTGCCAGCAGCCCGGGACAGGGGGTCTCCGGGGAGCTGTTTTTT.